The clone carrying this TCR beta chain was seen a handful of times. This entry belongs to a study of response to subunit inactivated influenza vaccine. TCRdb re-called the RT-PCR reads through MiXCR, storing one row per CDR3 protein. This table holds approximately 530,000 distinct CDR3 sequences, 7.5% to 8.5% found once. Per germline, CDR1 SGDLS and CDR2 YYNGEE. The CDR3 is made up of 13 amino acids. The V gene lost 3 bases and the J gene lost 5 bases, with 12 bases spanning the gap. The TCR originated in a man aged 50 to 69 who received an inactivated influenza vaccine. The material sequenced was PBMCs from blood, taken around 25 months after vaccination. This sequence joins TRBV9 and TRBJ2-7, with D hard to call. The CDR3 nucleotides read TGTGCCAGCAGCGGTGCAGTGCGTGACGAGCAGTACTTC. It translates to CASSGAVRDEQYF.